This T cell receptor beta chain was documented in a study of T cell changes during pregnancy in multiple sclerosis. This CDR3 spans 15 amino acids. Per the germline V gene, CDR1 is KGHSH and CDR2 is LQKENI. V gave up 2 bases and J gave up 8 bases; unmatched junction bases: 6. Data came from immunoSEQ multiplex PCR; TCRdb stores just in-frame clones and leaves some out. Among roughly 100,000 clones listed, 92% were seen once. V usage is TRBV18 and J usage is TRBJ1-6; 7 nucleotides line up with TRBD1. The material sequenced was peripheral blood, taken after pregnancy. This TCR was recovered from a female donor with multiple sclerosis, enrolled in a pregnancy study. The CDR3 region has the DNA TGTGCCAGCTCACCAGGTACAGGGGAATATTCACCCCTCCACTTT. Translated, it gives CASSPGTGEYSPLHF.